The 16 T cell receptor beta chains given below trace back to one sample, sequenced in a study of CD8+CD57+ T cells in acquired aplastic anemia. The use of genomic DNA as template underpinned the TCR beta VDJ and CDR3 profiling. One entry per CDR3 protein, called by TCRdb with MiXCR from the reads. The table has over 150,000 distinct CDR3 sequences, over 50% seen once. Sequenced patients had shown CD8+CD57+ cell expansion by flow cytometry. Sequenced material: sorted CD4+, CD8+, or CD8+CD57+ T cells (not recorded which) from PBMCs. These receptors were taken from a human donor with aplastic anemia.

As regards this clonotype: A much larger clone differs by one base, so this may be a read error. Because it lacks the conserved phenylalanine or tryptophan at the end, this CDR3 is likely a read error. J is TRBJ2-7 and V is TRBV10-3; 10 bases agree with TRBD2. The CDR3 loop spans 16 amino acids. CDR1 and CDR2 from the germline V gene are ENHRY and SYGVKD. The CDR3 bases are TGTGCCAGCAGTTACTCGGGTAGCGGGGGGATCTACGAGCAGTACCTC. It specifies CASSYSGSGGIYEQYL.

The genes are TRBV19 and TRBJ2-6, with D possibly being TRBD1 (6 bases). The CDR3 covers 20 residues. Per germline, CDR1 LNHDA and CDR2 SQIVND (reference sequence). V was cut by 7 bases and J by 0 bases, with 25 bases left in between. The CDR3 spells CASIVWWGTLGLSGANVLTF. Here the CDR3 DNA reads TGTGCCAGTATCGTTTGGTGGGGGACACTCGGTCTCTCTGGGGCCAACGTCCTGACTTTC.

This chain connects TRBV7-6 to TRBJ2-7; 7 bases are shared with TRBD1. With 3 bases clipped from V and 2 bases from J, the junction kept 10 bases outside the gene matches. Looked up from germline, CDR1 is SGHVS and CDR2 is FNYEAQ. There are 16 residues in the CDR3. The CDR3 reads CASSLGTENRAYEQYF. The CDR3 DNA sequence: TGTGCCAGCAGCTTGGGGACAGAGAACAGGGCCTACGAGCAGTACTTC.

This rearrangement joins TRBV28 to TRBJ2-6; 7 nucleotides align to TRBD1. The CDR3 has 17 residues. Per germline, CDR1 MDHEN and CDR2 SYDVKM. The V segment lost 6 bases and the J segment 4 bases; nucleotides outside the gene matches: 12. This CDR3 is CASSLRVTGTGANVLTF. CDR3 coding DNA: TGTGCCAGCAGCCTGCGAGTGACAGGGACAGGGGCCAACGTCCTGACTTTC.

About this clonotype: The junction departs from the called germline gene at one end, perhaps through a read error. This sequence joins TRBV4-1 and TRBJ2-7; 9 bases map to TRBD1. Germline CDR1 MGHRA, CDR2 YSYEKL. The CDR3 spans 14 residues. CDR3 amino acids: CASSSGQGSCEQYF. The CDR3 nucleotides are TGCGCCAGCAGCTCGGGACAGGGATCCTGCGAGCAGTACTTC.

The chain uses TRBV28 and TRBJ2-7; TRBD1 might be the D (6 bases). The V gene lost 8 bases and the J gene lost 3 bases, with 14 bases spanning the gap. The CDR3 has 13 amino acids. Germline V gene data show CDR1 as MDHEN and CDR2 as SYDVKM. The CDR3: CASGGHAVYEQYF. The CDR3 DNA reads as TGTGCCAGCGGGGGACACGCAGTCTACGAGCAGTACTTC.

The chain joins TRBV7-3 to TRBJ2-2; 8 positions match TRBD1. Per germline, CDR1 SGHTA and CDR2 FQGTGA. CDR3 size: 16 residues. V gave up 5 bases and J gave up 8 bases; unmatched junction bases: 13. The CDR3 sequence: CASSPTPDRGYGELFF. CDR3 bases: TGTGCCAGCAGCCCGACCCCCGACAGGGGTTATGGGGAGCTGTTTTTT.

This clonotype has ten or more counts. V and J are TRBV14 and TRBJ2-7; TRBD1 might be the D (6 bases). The CDR3 is 16 residues long. The V end was cut by 1 base, the J end by 6 bases, with 19 bases between. Germline V gene sequence: CDR1 SGHDN, CDR2 FVKESK. The CDR3 DNA sequence: TGTGCCAGCAGCCAAGGTGGGGGCCCCCTCCCCCTCGAGCAGTACTTC. This translates into CASSQGGGPLPLEQYF.

Comment on this clonotype: The junction does not match germline at one end; this may be a read error. The rearrangement joins TRBV14 to TRBJ1-6; possibly TRBD1 for D (5 bases). Germline CDR1 is SGHDN and CDR2 is FVKESK. The CDR3 length is 16 residues. The CDR3 DNA sequence: TGTGCCAGCAGCCAAGCTCGGACAACCTACAATTCACCCCTCCACTTT. Amino acid sequence: CASSQARTTYNSPLHF.

V is TRBV3-1 and J is TRBJ1-1; D is perhaps TRBD1 (5 bases). The germline CDR1 and CDR2 sequences are LGHDT and YNNKEL (reference sequence). The V gene lost 1 base and the J gene lost 5 bases, with 20 bases spanning the gap. The CDR3 is made up of 17 amino acids. The chain's CDR3 is CASSQALPGRTPTEAFF. DNA for the CDR3: TGTGCCAGCAGCCAAGCTCTCCCGGGACGTACCCCGACTGAAGCTTTCTTT.

As concerns this clonotype: A much larger clonotype is one base distant, so this may be a read error. This chain uses TRBV6-2 or TRBV6-3 with TRBJ2-6; D unresolved. From germline, CDR1 is MNHEY and CDR2 SVGEGT. Trimming removed 9 bases at V and 2 bases at J, with 11 bases between. The CDR3 is 14 amino acids. The CDR3: CASTLPPGANVLTF. As DNA, the CDR3 is TGTGCCAGTACGCTGCCACCTGGGGCCAACGTCCTGACTTTC.

This chain uses TRBV24-1 with TRBJ2-3; tentatively, D is TRBD2 (6 bases). CDR1 KGHDR and CDR2 SFDVKD come from the germline V gene. The V end was cut by 3 bases, the J end by 1 base, with 13 bases between. The CDR3 consists of 16 residues. The CDR3 region has the DNA TGTGCCACCAGTGATGCGACTAGAAAACGCACAGATACGCAGTATTTT. As protein: CATSDATRKRTDTQYF.

The V gene is TRBV12-3 or TRBV12-4, the J gene TRBJ1-5; 8 positions agree with TRBD1. This CDR3 is built from 16 residues. Trimming cost V 2 bases and J 6 bases; bases outside gene matches: 9. CDR3 coding DNA: TGTGCCAGCAGTTTACCGGGACAGGACGGAACTCAGCCCCAGCATTTT. It is translated as CASSLPGQDGTQPQHF.

At least ten counts were recorded for this clonotype. The chain is built from TRBV2 and TRBJ1-5; no definite D call. V was cut by 3 bases and J by 2 bases, with 11 bases left in between. This CDR3 comprises 15 residues. CDR1 and CDR2 from the germline V gene are SNHLY and FYNNEI. The CDR3: CASSDPPSGNQPQHF. CDR3 bases: TGTGCCAGCAGTGATCCCCCCAGCGGCAATCAGCCCCAGCATTTT. Drawing the rest from reference TRBV2 and TRBJ1-5, the complete variable domain is EPEVTQTPSHQVTQMGQEVILRCVPISNHLYFYWYRQILGQKVEFLVSFYNNEISEKSEIFDDQFSVERPDGSNFTLKIRSTKLEDSAMYFCASSDPPSGNQPQHFGDGTRLSIL.

This clonotype was seen many times. The chain employs TRBV5-6 and TRBJ2-7; 8 bases are shared with TRBD2. This CDR3 contains 13 residues. CDR1 SGHDT and CDR2 YYEEEE come from the germline V gene. After removal of 6 bases from V and 9 bases from J, the junction contained 11 bases not matched to a gene. The CDR3 spells CASTNPGGEGQYF. For the CDR3, the DNA is TGTGCCAGCACCAACCCCGGGGGGGAAGGGCAGTACTTC.

This clonotype came up many times. The chain links TRBV6-2 or TRBV6-3 to TRBJ2-5; 13 nucleotides agree with TRBD2. V shed 2 bases, J shed 4 bases, and the junction held 1 base outside the gene matches. CDR3 length equals 15 residues. Germline values: CDR1 MNHEY, CDR2 SVGEGT. The CDR3, as DNA: TGTGCCAGCAGTTACACTAGCGGGGGGGCAGAGACCCAGTACTTC. It yields the protein CASSYTSGGAETQYF.